In its sample, the clone carrying this TCR beta chain was seen many times. Its specificity is not known. The record originates from a study of breast tumors, draining lymph nodes, adjacent tissues. Overall study findings and caveats: Findings are consistent with lymph node origin and intratumoral expansion of most tumor T cells. Data only fit, rather than demonstrated, lymph node origin of most tumor T cells. Tumor repertoires ranked between lymph nodes and nontumor tissue in diversity, with V and J gene preferences.

The CDR3 runs 14 residues. Germline trimming cut 11 bases from V and 5 bases from J; bases unmatched to any gene: 13. Germline CDR1 is MDHEN and CDR2 is SYDVKM. TCRdb analysed the multiplex PCR reads with MiXCR anew, one entry per CDR3 protein. This table holds about 22,000 distinct CDR3 sequences, 45% to 75% found once. The genes are TRBV28 and TRBJ2-7; 9 nucleotides align to TRBD1. The sample comprised breast tumor tissue. The receptor comes from a female donor with breast cancer. Some clones in this sample may be carry-over from other donors' samples. The CDR3 spells CAVRTGTGSHEQYF. CDR3 nucleotides: TGTGCCGTACGCACCGGGACAGGGTCCCACGAGCAGTACTTC.